This TCR beta chain was captured in a study of T cell responses to AZD1222 COVID-19 vaccine. Whole-study findings and limits: The donor cohort was predominantly white British with a female majority, and clonal diversity may have been underestimated.

V was cut by 3 bases and J by 4 bases, with 11 bases left in between. The CDR3 has 13 residues. Germline CDR1 is SQVTM and CDR2 is ANQGSEA. As regards this clone: The antigen remains unidentified.

Some clones are missing from TCRdb's copy, which holds only in-frame ones; the method was immunoSEQ multiplex PCR. The repertoire holds approximately 160,000 clones, with approximately 90% as singletons. The receptor comes from an adult in good health. The chain employs TRBV29-1 and TRBJ2-3; unclear D gene. The material sequenced was peripheral blood, taken on day 0 of AZD1222 vaccination. The CDR3 loop is CSVDEVGPDTQYF. The CDR3 DNA is TGCAGCGTTGATGAGGTGGGTCCAGATACGCAGTATTTT.